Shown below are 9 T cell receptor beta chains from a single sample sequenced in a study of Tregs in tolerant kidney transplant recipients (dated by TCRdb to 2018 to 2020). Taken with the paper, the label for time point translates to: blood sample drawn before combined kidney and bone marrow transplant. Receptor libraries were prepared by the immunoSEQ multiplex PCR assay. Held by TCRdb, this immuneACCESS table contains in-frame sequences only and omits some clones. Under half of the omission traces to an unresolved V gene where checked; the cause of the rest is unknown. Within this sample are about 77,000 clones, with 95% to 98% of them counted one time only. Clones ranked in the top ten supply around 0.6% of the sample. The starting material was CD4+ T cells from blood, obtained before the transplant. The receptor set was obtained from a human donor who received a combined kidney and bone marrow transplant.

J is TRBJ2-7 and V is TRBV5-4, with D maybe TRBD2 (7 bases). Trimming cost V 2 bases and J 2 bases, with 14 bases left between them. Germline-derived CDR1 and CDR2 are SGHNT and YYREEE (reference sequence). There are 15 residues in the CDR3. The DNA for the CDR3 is TGTGCCAGCAGCTTAGGGGGGGGCACAGCCTACGAGCAGTACTTC. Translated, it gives CASSLGGGTAYEQYF.

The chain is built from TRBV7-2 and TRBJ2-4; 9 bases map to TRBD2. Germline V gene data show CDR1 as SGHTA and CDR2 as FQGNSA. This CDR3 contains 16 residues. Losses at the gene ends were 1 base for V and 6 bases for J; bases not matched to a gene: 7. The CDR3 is CASSLELAGGGNIQYF. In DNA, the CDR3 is TGTGCCAGCAGCTTAGAACTTGCGGGAGGGGGAAACATTCAGTACTTC.

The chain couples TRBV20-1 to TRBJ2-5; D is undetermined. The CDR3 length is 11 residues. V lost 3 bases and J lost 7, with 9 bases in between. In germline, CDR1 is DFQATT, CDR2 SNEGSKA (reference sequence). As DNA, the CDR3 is TGCAGTGCTAGGGCCACGTGGACCCAGTACTTC. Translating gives CSARATWTQYF.

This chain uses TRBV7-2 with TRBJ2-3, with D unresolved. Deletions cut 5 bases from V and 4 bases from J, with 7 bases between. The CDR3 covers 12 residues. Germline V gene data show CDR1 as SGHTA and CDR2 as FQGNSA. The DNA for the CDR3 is TGTGCCAGCAGCAGAACTCCAGATACGCAGTATTTT. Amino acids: CASSRTPDTQYF. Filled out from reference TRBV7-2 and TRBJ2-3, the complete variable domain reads GAGVSQSPSNKVTEKGKDVELRCDPISGHTALYWYRQSLGQGLEFLIYFQGNSAPDKSGLPSDRFSAERTGGSVSTLTIQRTQQEDSAVYLCASSRTPDTQYFGPGTRLTVL.

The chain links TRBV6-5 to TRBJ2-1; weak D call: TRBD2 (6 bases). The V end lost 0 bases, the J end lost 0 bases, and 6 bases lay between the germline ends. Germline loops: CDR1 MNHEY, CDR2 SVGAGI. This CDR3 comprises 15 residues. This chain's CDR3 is CASSYSSGSYNEQFF. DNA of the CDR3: TGTGCCAGCAGTTACTCTAGCGGCTCCTACAATGAGCAGTTCTTC.

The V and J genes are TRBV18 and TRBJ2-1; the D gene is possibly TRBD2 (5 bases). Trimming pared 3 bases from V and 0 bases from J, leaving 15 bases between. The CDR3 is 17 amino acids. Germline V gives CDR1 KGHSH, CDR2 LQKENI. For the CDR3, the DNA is TGTGCCAGCTCACCCCGGGGTACCACGAGCTCCTACAATGAGCAGTTCTTC. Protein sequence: CASSPRGTTSSYNEQFF.

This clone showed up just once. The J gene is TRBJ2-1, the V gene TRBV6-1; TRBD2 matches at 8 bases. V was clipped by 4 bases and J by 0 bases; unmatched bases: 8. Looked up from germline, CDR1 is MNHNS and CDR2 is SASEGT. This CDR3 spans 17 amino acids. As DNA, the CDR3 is TGTGCCAGCAGTGTGGGGCCTAGCGGGCACTCCTACAATGAGCAGTTCTTC. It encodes CASSVGPSGHSYNEQFF.

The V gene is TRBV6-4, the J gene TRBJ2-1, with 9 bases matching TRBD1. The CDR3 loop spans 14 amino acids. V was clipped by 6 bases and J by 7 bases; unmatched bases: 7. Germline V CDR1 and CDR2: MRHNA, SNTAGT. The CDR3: CASRSPDRGNEQFF. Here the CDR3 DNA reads TGTGCCAGCAGATCCCCGGACAGGGGTAATGAGCAGTTCTTC.

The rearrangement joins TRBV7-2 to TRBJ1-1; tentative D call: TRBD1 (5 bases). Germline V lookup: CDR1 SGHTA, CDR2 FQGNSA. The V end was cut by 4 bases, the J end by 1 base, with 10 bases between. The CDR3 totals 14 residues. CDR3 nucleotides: TGTGCCAGCAGCTCAACCCAGGGGAACACTGAAGCTTTCTTT. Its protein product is CASSSTQGNTEAFF.